The clone carrying this T cell receptor (beta chain) was seen ten or more times. What it binds is unknown. Repertoires were generated with immunoSEQ multiplex PCR, while TCRdb's copy carries only in-frame clones and drops some. Altogether about 100,000 clones are present, 80% to 90% being singletons, with the ten largest covering approximately 5.7%. The sample belongs to a study of identifying expanded T cells in peripheral blood. No infections or other immune events were documented during collection. V shed 8 bases and J shed 2 bases, with 12 bases lying between them. The CDR3 loop spans 12 amino acids. CDR1 is SQVTM, CDR2 ANQGSEA, per germline. Points from the study as a whole: Across healthy donors, higher total template counts meant significantly greater roughly two-week count variance. Technical replicates showed about 1.1 changed clones; about 2 weeks around 15; four weeks 19.

The receptor's source is a person aged 18 to 70 in good health. The sample taken for sequencing was blood. The chain combines TRBV29-1 with TRBJ1-2, with D tentatively TRBD1 (5 bases). The DNA for the CDR3 is TGCAGCTTCAGCGGGGCAAACTATGGCTACACCTTC. As protein: CSFSGANYGYTF.